This T cell receptor (beta chain) was sequenced for a study of shared clonotypes between healthy human individuals. The overall study: Each donor contributed plates that comprised three CD4 naive, three CD4 memory, two CD8 naive and one CD8 memory.

Trimming stripped 5 bases from V and 6 bases from J, with 11 bases between. This CDR3 spans 12 amino acids. Germline lookup yields CDR1 SGHAT and CDR2 FQNNGV. Generated by immunoSEQ multiplex PCR, the TCRdb table keeps only in-frame clones and is missing some. The table records approximately 92,000 clones, about 70% of them present only once. This clone is labeled medium-sized. What it recognizes is unknown. Study findings and constraints: Richness estimates generally favored naive over memory subsets. Between a handful of donors, naive CD4 clonotypes were shared at a level of about 5%.

The TCR was taken from a man younger than 40 in good health. This chain links TRBV11-2 with TRBJ2-7; no reliable D call. The specimen sequenced was memory CD8+ T cells sorted from blood. Subset meaning: CD45RO+ cells pooled with CCR7-negative TemRA cells. The CDR3 spells CASSRLLVEQYF. The CDR3 DNA sequence: TGTGCCAGCAGCCGACTTCTTGTCGAGCAGTACTTC.